This T cell receptor (beta chain) emerged from a study of blood T cell repertoires in COVID-19. Study-level background: COVID-19 samples collected from the United States, Italy and Spain covered acute and convalescent phases. The analysed material was cDNA or gDNA that came from T cells, B-cell-depleted T cells, or PBMCs.

Trimming left V 2 bases short and J 3 bases short, with 10 bases between. Per the germline V gene, CDR1 is SQVTM and CDR2 is ANQGSEA. The CDR3 consists of 14 residues. Original handling: Quantification of nucleated cells was approximated via reference gene primer amplification. Sequencing was performed with immunoSEQ multiplex PCR; in TCRdb, only in-frame clones are kept and a portion is missing. For V, J and clone size, that table is used; D and trimming come from the DNA. The sample holds more than 140,000 clones, roughly 82% seen once. The specimen was peripheral blood. The TCR originated in a woman aged 45-65 years in a cohort sampled during active or convalescent COVID-19. The rearrangement uses TRBV29-1 and TRBJ1-4; D remains ambiguous. CDR3 region: CSVETVLANEKLFF. As DNA, the CDR3 is TGCAGCGTTGAAACAGTTTTGGCTAATGAAAAACTGTTTTTT.